This entry features one T cell receptor (beta chain) sequence. TCRdb recomputed calls from the 5' RACE reads with MiXCR, one row per CDR3 protein. The sample contains about 150,000 distinct CDR3 sequences, less than 25% of which appear only once. The data are from a study of T-cell memory formation after mild COVID-19. The CDR3 length is 13 residues. Germline V gives CDR1 MNHEY, CDR2 SMNVEV (reference sequence). V lost 6 bases and J lost 4, with 11 bases in between. V and J are TRBV27 and TRBJ2-3, with a weak D call TRBD1 (5 bases). The sample was PBMCs or a T cell subset sorted from them (not recorded which). This TCR came from an adult woman who had mild COVID-19 (a few samples of this study predate the infection). Cell type and time point are not known. The CDR3 region is CASSEQGPDTQYF. In DNA, the CDR3 is TGTGCCAGCAGCGAGCAGGGCCCAGATACGCAGTATTTT.